Sequencing of this TCR beta chain was carried out in a study of T cell repertoires in cytomegalovirus infection. Study-level background: Both recently identified HLA-C-restricted and well-studied HLA-B-restricted CMV epitopes were used in the study. It can be stated that public TCR beta signatures indicated CMV infection as well as a matching HLA type. General study results and limits: HLA-C-restricted CMV-specific TCR beta clonotypes were dominant in the ex vivo response.

With regard to this clonotype: The antigen is unknown.

Via MiXCR, TCRdb re-called the reads, giving one row per CDR3 protein. Of under 200,000 distinct CDR3 sequences in the sample, about 20% were seen once. CDR3 length: 15 amino acids. CDR1 and CDR2 from the germline V gene are SGHKS and YYEKEE (reference sequence). Trimming pared 1 base from V and 0 bases from J, leaving 10 bases between. This receptor was obtained from a human donor in good health (CMV status not recorded). Some clones in this sample may be carry-over from other donors' samples. V usage is TRBV5-5 and J usage is TRBJ1-2; D possibly corresponds to TRBD1 (6 bases). The source material was CD8+ T cells from cultured PBMCs, sampled from culture after CMV antigen stimulation. CDR3 bases: TGTGCCAGCAGCTTGTCAGGGGTCGCTAACTATGGCTACACCTTC. This encodes CASSLSGVANYGYTF.